This record looks at one TCR beta chain sequence and its context. V shed 1 base and J 5 bases; nucleotides not matched to a gene: 14. The germline V gene encodes CDR1 LGHNA and CDR2 YSLEER. CDR3 length equals 19 residues. This sample stems from a study of blood T cell repertoires in COVID-19. Sequencing was performed with immunoSEQ multiplex PCR; in TCRdb, only in-frame clones are kept and a portion is missing. The table includes tens of thousands of clones, roughly 80% detected once. The rearrangement links TRBV4-3 to TRBJ2-5; 12 nucleotides line up with TRBD1. The clonotype comes from a human donor in a cohort sampled during active or convalescent COVID-19. Sequenced sample: peripheral blood. The CDR3 nucleotides are TGCGCCAGCAGCCAAGGGACCGCGGGACAGGGGGCGCCGTATGAGACCCAGTACTTC. Residues: CASSQGTAGQGAPYETQYF.